This is a list of T cell receptor beta chains from one sample in a study of graft-versus-host responses after intestinal transplantation. Assay used: immunoSEQ multiplex PCR; TCRdb lists only in-frame clones, some missing. The profile shows just under 65,000 clones, 90% to 95% of them singletons. What these receptors recognize is not known. The sequencing used unstimulated CD8+ T cells sorted from spleen or lymph node cells, collected before transplant. All receptors derive from a human donor who was the organ donor for an intestinal transplant. Each CDR3 is given with its conserved first and last residue. D genes are given only for firm matches. Clone size appears in some rows only: once, few, many, or a class for an expanded clone.

j_call,d_call,clone_size,cdr3_length,v_call,cdr3_nt,cdr3_aa
TRBJ1-1,.,.,18,TRBV7-8,TGTGCCAGCAGCTTAGCTCGAGAGTTCGGGGGGATGAACACTGAAGCTTTCTTT,CASSLAREFGGMNTEAFF
TRBJ2-2,TRBD2,.,15,TRBV6-1,TGTGCCAGCACCGGGACTAGCGGGAACACCGGGGAGCTGTTTTTT,CASTGTSGNTGELFF
TRBJ2-1,TRBD2,once,16,TRBV10-1,TGCGCCAGCAGTGAGACGAGACTAGCGGGGTATCATGAGCAGTTCTTC,CASSETRLAGYHEQFF
TRBJ2-3,TRBD2,.,15,TRBV19,TGTGCCAGTAGTATCAGGCTAGCGGCGACAGATACGCAGTATTTT,CASSIRLAATDTQYF
TRBJ2-7,TRBD2,.,14,TRBV5-6,TGTGCCAGCAGCTTGGGGACTAGCGTCCGCGAGCAGTACTTC,CASSLGTSVREQYF
TRBJ2-1,TRBD1,.,17,TRBV5-5,TGTGCCAGCAGCTTGGAGCACAGGGGAGTCTCCTACAATGAGCAGTTCTTC,CASSLEHRGVSYNEQFF
TRBJ2-1,TRBD2,once,14,TRBV10-3,TGTGCCATCAGTGAGGCTAGCGGGGACAATGAGCAGTTCTTC,CAISEASGDNEQFF
TRBJ1-3,.,.,16,TRBV28,TGTGCCAGCAGTTTTTACAGAGTGAGCTCTGGAAACACCATATATTTT,CASSFYRVSSGNTIYF
TRBJ2-3,TRBD1,.,18,TRBV6-1,TGTGCCAGCAGTGAGGGACAGGGGGCTAGTCTCCGCACAGATACGCAGTATTTT,CASSEGQGASLRTDTQYF
TRBJ2-7,TRBD2,.,16,TRBV4-2,TGTGCCAGCAGCCCTAGTCTAGCGGGAGGGTCCTACGAGCAGTACTTC,CASSPSLAGGSYEQYF
TRBJ2-3,.,.,15,TRBV5-1,TGCGCCAGCAGTCCCGAGGTGCCCGTCACAGATACGCAGTATTTT,CASSPEVPVTDTQYF
TRBJ2-2,.,.,16,TRBV28,TGTGCCAGCATTTTAAGAGGAGAGGTGAACACCGGGGAGCTGTTTTTT,CASILRGEVNTGELFF
TRBJ2-1,.,few,13,TRBV19,TGTGCCAGTAGCGGGGGTCAGTTGGAGGAGCAGTTCTTC,CASSGGQLEEQFF
TRBJ1-1,.,.,16,TRBV9,TGTGCCAGCAGCGTAGACCCCCTCACAGGGAACACTGAAGCTTTCTTT,CASSVDPLTGNTEAFF
TRBJ1-1,.,.,13,TRBV2,TGTGCCATGCGGGGGGATGGTAACACTGAAGCTTTCTTT,CAMRGDGNTEAFF
TRBJ2-3,.,once,15,TRBV4-3,TGCGCCAGCAGACCTGTGTACCGGTCTACAGATACGCAGTATTTT,CASRPVYRSTDTQYF
TRBJ1-5,.,.,14,TRBV30,TGTGCCTGGAGTCCGTGGGGCGGTACTCAGCCCCAGCATTTT,CAWSPWGGTQPQHF
TRBJ1-4,.,.,16,TRBV27,TGTGCCAGCAGTTTATCTCGGGGGGGGCTAAATGAAAAACTGTTTTTT,CASSLSRGGLNEKLFF
TRBJ2-1,.,.,14,TRBV4-1,TGCGCCAGCAGCCAAGGGGCGGGGAACAATGAGCAGTTCTTC,CASSQGAGNNEQFF
TRBJ1-5,.,.,15,TRBV27,TGTGCCAGCAGTTTGGCAGGACAGCACAATCAGCCCCAGCATTTT,CASSLAGQHNQPQHF
TRBJ2-1,.,.,17,TRBV4-1,TGCGCCAGCAGCCATTGGTACCGGAGGGCCGTCTACAATGAGCAGTTCTTC,CASSHWYRRAVYNEQFF
TRBJ1-1,.,.,12,TRBV7-6,TGTGCCAGCAGCTTGGGGAGCACTGAAGCTTTCTTT,CASSLGSTEAFF
TRBJ1-4,.,once,15,TRBV5-1,TGCGCCAGCAGCTTGAGCAGGGCAACTAATGAAAAACTGTTTTTT,CASSLSRATNEKLFF
TRBJ2-4,.,.,17,TRBV19,TGTGCCAGTAGTCCGACAAACAGTCCCTTAGCCAAAAACATTCAGTACTTC,CASSPTNSPLAKNIQYF
TRBJ1-4,.,.,16,TRBV28,TGTGCCAGCAGCAGCCAAAGGGTGGCCGGGGATGAAAAACTGTTTTTT,CASSSQRVAGDEKLFF
TRBJ2-5,.,.,17,TRBV28,TGTGCCAGCAGCCCTACCCGCCTTGGGGGCTCCGGAGAGACCCAGTACTTC,CASSPTRLGGSGETQYF
TRBJ1-5,.,.,16,TRBV6-5,TGTGCCAGCAGTTACAACGGCAGGGGAAATGATCAGCCCCAGCATTTT,CASSYNGRGNDQPQHF
TRBJ2-2,.,.,15,TRBV6-5,TGTGCCAGCACCTTAAATAGCGAGAACACCGGGGAGCTGTTTTTT,CASTLNSENTGELFF
TRBJ2-1,.,.,13,TRBV6-5,TGTGCCAGCGAGGGCGGGACCGCCGGTGAGCAGTTCTTC,CASEGGTAGEQFF
TRBJ2-5,TRBD1,.,15,TRBV15,TGTGCCACCAGCAGCTCACAGGGGGCTTCGGAGACCCAGTACTTC,CATSSSQGASETQYF
TRBJ1-1,.,.,15,TRBV27,TGTGCCAGCAGTTTCGGGGGGTCCATGAACACTGAAGCTTTCTTT,CASSFGGSMNTEAFF
TRBJ2-6,TRBD1,.,19,TRBV18,TGTGCCAGCTCGTGGGGACAGGGGGAAAAGCTCTCTGGGGCCAACGTCCTGACTTTC,CASSWGQGEKLSGANVLTF
TRBJ2-7,TRBD1,.,17,TRBV7-9,TGTGCCAGCAGCTCACTGGGGGGACAGGTACGGGTCTACGAGCAGTACTTC,CASSSLGGQVRVYEQYF
TRBJ2-7,.,.,13,TRBV4-3,TGCGCCAGCAGCCAAACAGTAACCTACGAGCAGTACTTC,CASSQTVTYEQYF
TRBJ2-7,.,once,13,TRBV28,TGTGCCAGCTTCGAGGACATCTCCTACGAGCAGTACTTC,CASFEDISYEQYF
TRBJ2-1,TRBD2,.,16,TRBV4-3,TGCGCCAGCAGCCAAGGCGGCGGGGGATCCTACAATGAGCAGTTCTTC,CASSQGGGGSYNEQFF
TRBJ2-7,TRBD1,.,13,TRBV5-6,TGTGCCAGCAGCGCGACAGGGGTATACGAGCAGTACTTC,CASSATGVYEQYF
TRBJ2-1,.,.,17,TRBV28,TGTGCCAGCAGTTCCCCCTCAGGTCACCGATTTTACAATGAGCAGTTCTTC,CASSSPSGHRFYNEQFF
TRBJ1-1,TRBD1,.,13,TRBV2,TGTGCCAGCAGGCGTACAGGGGACACTGAAGCTTTCTTT,CASRRTGDTEAFF
TRBJ2-1,.,many,16,TRBV15,TGTGCCACCAGCAGAGATAGTGAAGGGGGTGGATTTGAGCAGTTCTTC,CATSRDSEGGGFEQFF
TRBJ2-7,TRBD1,.,16,TRBV12-5,TGTGCTAGTGGTTTGTTGGACAGGGGGGATACCTACGAGCAGTACTTC,CASGLLDRGDTYEQYF
TRBJ1-6,.,.,13,TRBV25-1,TGTGCCAGCAGTGAAGGGGGGGGGTCACCCCTCCACTTT,CASSEGGGSPLHF
TRBJ2-3,.,.,13,TRBV2,TGTGCCAGCTGGAGCGGTAGCACAGATACGCAGTATTTT,CASWSGSTDTQYF
TRBJ2-7,.,.,13,TRBV15,TGTGCCACCAGCAGAGGTCGGTCCTACGAGCAGTACTTC,CATSRGRSYEQYF
TRBJ2-1,.,.,13,TRBV9,TGTGCCAGCAGCGCGCAGGGGAGGGATGAGCAGTTCTTC,CASSAQGRDEQFF
TRBJ1-3,.,.,11,TRBV7-8,TGTGCCAGCAGCAGCGGAAACACCATATATTTT,CASSSGNTIYF
TRBJ1-1,.,.,13,TRBV29-1,TGCAGCGTTGGCCGGGGGTTGGGGACTGAAGCTTTCTTT,CSVGRGLGTEAFF
TRBJ2-1,TRBD2,.,18,TRBV11-2,TGTGCCAGCAGCTTAGGTCAGACCGGGACTAGTCGGGTCAATGAGCAGTTCTTC,CASSLGQTGTSRVNEQFF
TRBJ1-4,.,.,14,TRBV7-9,TGTGCCAGCAGCTTAGCCCCAGGGCGAGAAAAACTGTTTTTT,CASSLAPGREKLFF
TRBJ2-3,.,.,14,TRBV28,TGTGCCAGTGGTGGGGCAGGGAGCACAGATACGCAGTATTTT,CASGGAGSTDTQYF